This entry describes one T cell receptor beta chain. There are 14 residues in the CDR3. Germline V gives CDR1 LNHDA, CDR2 SQIVND (reference sequence). Trimming took 4 bases from V and 4 from J; bases not matched to a gene: 2. Only in-frame clones appear in the TCRdb table, and some are missing; sequencing was by immunoSEQ multiplex PCR. Of 30,000 to 40,000 clones listed, more than 55% are singletons. The data derive from a study of STAT5B mutations in CD4+ large granular lymphocyte leukemia. Specimen: CD4+ T cells from blood buffy coats. The rearrangement links TRBV19 to TRBJ2-3; 10 bases match TRBD2. The TCR comes from a human donor in good health. This CDR3 reads CASSTSGGSDTQYF. The DNA of the CDR3 is TGTGCCAGTAGTACTAGCGGGGGCTCAGATACGCAGTATTTT.